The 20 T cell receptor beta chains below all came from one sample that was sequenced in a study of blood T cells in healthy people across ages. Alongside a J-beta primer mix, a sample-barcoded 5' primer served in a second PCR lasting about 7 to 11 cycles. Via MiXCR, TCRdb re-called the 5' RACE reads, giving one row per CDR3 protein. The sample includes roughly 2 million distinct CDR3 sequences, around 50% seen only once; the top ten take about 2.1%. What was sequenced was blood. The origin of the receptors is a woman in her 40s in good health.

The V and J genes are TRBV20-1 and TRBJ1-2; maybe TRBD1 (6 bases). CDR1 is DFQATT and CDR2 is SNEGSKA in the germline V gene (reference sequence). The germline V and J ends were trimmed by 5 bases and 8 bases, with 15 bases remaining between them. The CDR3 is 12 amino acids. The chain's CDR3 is CSAGKDSIGYTF. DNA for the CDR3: TGCAGTGCTGGTAAGGACAGCATCGGCTACACCTTC.

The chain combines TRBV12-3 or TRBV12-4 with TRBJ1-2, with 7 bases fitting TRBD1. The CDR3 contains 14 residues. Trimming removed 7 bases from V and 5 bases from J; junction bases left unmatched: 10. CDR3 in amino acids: CASTPGQASYGYTF. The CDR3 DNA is TGTGCCAGCACCCCTGGACAGGCCTCTTATGGCTACACCTTC.

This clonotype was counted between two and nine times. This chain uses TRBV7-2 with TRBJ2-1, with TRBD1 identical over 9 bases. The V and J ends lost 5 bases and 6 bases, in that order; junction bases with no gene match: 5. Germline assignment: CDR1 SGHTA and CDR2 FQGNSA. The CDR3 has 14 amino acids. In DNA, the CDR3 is TGTGCCAGCAGCCGGGACAGGGTTAGCAATGAGCAGTTCTTC. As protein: CASSRDRVSNEQFF.

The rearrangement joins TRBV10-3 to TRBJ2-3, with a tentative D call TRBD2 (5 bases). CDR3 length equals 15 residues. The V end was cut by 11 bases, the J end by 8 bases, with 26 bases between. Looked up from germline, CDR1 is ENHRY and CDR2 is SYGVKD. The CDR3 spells CAATRKHLLAGTQYF. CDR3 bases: TGTGCCGCCACGAGGAAACACCTGCTCGCGGGTACGCAGTATTTT.

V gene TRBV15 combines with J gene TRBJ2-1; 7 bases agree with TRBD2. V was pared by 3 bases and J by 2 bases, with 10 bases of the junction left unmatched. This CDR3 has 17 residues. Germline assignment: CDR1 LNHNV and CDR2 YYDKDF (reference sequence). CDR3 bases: TGTGCCACCAGCAGGGGAATCAGCGGGGAAACCTACAATGAGCAGTTCTTC. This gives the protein CATSRGISGETYNEQFF.

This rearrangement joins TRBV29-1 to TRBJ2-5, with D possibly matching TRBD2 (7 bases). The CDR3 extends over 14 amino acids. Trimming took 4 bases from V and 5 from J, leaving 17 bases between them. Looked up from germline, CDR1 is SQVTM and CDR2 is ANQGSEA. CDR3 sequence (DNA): TGCAGCGTTGGCATTGGGGGGGGGCGGGAGACCCAGTACTTC. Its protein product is CSVGIGGGRETQYF.

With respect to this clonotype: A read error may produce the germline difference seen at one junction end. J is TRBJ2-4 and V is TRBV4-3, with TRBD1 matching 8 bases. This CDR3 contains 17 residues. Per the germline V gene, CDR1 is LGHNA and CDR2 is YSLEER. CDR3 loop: CASSQGRGPTGKNIHYF. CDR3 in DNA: TGCGCCAGCAGCCAAGGCAGGGGGCCTACAGGCAAAAACATTCATTACTTC.

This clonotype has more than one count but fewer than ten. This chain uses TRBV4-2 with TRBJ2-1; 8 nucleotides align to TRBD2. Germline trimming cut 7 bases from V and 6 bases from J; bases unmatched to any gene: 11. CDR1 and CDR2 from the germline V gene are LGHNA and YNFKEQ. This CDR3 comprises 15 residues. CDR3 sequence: CASNEGGGYGNEQFF. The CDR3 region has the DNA TGTGCCAGCAACGAGGGCGGGGGGTACGGCAATGAGCAGTTCTTC.

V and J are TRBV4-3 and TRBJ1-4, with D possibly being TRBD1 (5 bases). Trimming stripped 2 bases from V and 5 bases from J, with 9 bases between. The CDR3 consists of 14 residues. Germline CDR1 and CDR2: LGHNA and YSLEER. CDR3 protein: CASSQWRGNEKLFF. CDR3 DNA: TGCGCCAGCAGCCAATGGAGGGGCAATGAAAAACTGTTTTTT.

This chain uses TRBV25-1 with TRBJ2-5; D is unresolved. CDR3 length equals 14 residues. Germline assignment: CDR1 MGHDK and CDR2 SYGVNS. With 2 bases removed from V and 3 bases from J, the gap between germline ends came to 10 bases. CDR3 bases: TGTGCCAGCAGTGAACTAGGTCGCGAAGAGACCCAGTACTTC. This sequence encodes CASSELGREETQYF.

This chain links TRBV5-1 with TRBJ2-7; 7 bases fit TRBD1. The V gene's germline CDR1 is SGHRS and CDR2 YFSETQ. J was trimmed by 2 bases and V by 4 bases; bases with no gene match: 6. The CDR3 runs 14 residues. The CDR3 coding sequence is TGCGCCAGCAGCCTTGGGGACAGAACCTACGAGCAGTACTTC. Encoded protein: CASSLGDRTYEQYF.

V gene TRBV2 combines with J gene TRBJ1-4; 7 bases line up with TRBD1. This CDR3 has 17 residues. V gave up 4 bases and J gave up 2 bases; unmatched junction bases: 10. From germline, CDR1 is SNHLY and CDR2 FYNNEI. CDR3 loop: CASSGGQRDPTNEKLFF. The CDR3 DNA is TGTGCCAGCAGTGGGGGACAGAGGGATCCCACTAATGAAAAACTGTTTTTT. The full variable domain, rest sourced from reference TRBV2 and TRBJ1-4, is EPEVTQTPSHQVTQMGQEVILRCVPISNHLYFYWYRQILGQKVEFLVSFYNNEISEKSEIFDDQFSVERPDGSNFTLKIRSTKLEDSAMYFCASSGGQRDPTNEKLFFGSGTQLSVL.

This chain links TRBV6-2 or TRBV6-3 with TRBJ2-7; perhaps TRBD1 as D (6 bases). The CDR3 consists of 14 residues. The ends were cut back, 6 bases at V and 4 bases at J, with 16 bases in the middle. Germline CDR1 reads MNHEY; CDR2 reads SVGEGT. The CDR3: CASRVLAGVYEQYF. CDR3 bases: TGTGCCAGCAGAGTTTTGGCAGGGGTATACGAGCAGTACTTC.

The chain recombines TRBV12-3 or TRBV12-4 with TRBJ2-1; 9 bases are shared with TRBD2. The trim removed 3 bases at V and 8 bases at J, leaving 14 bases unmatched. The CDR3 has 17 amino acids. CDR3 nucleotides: TGTGCCAGCAGTTTCCTCCTTTTAGCGGGGGAGGGGGATGAGCAGTTCTTC. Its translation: CASSFLLLAGEGDEQFF.

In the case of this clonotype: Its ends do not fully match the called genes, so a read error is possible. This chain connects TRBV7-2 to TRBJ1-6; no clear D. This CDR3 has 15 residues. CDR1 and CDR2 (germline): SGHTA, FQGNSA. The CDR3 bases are TGTGCCGGCAGCTTAAAGAGCTCCTATAATTCACCCCTCCACTTT. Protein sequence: CAGSLKSSYNSPLHF.

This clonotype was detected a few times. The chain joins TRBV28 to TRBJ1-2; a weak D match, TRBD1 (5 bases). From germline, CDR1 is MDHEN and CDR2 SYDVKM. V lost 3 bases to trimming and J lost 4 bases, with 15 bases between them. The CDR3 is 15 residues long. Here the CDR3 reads CASSFPQGGGYGYTF. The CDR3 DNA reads TGTGCCAGCAGTTTCCCGCAGGGCGGAGGCTATGGCTACACCTTC.

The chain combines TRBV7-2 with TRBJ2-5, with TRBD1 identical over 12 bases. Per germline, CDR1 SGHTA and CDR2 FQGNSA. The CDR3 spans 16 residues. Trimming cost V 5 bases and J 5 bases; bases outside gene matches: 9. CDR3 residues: CASSRDGTGGLETQYF. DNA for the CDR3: TGTGCCAGCAGCCGAGATGGGACAGGGGGCTTGGAGACCCAGTACTTC. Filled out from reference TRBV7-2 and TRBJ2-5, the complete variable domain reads GAGVSQSPSNKVTEKGKDVELRCDPISGHTALYWYRQSLGQGLEFLIYFQGNSAPDKSGLPSDRFSAERTGGSVSTLTIQRTQQEDSAVYLCASSRDGTGGLETQYFGPGTRLLVL.

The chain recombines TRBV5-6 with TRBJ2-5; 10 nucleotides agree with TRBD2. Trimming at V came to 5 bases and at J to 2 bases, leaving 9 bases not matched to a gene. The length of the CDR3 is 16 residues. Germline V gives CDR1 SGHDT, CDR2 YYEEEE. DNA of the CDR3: TGTGCCAGCAGAGGGGGAGGACTAGCGGCTCAAGAGACCCAGTACTTC. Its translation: CASRGGGLAAQETQYF.

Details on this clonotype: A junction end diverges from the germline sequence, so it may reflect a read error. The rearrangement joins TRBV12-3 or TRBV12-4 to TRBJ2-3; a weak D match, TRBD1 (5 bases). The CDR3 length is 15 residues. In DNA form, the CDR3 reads TGTGCCGGCAGTTTCTCTTCTGGGGCCACAGATACGCAGTATTTT. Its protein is CAGSFSSGATDTQYF.

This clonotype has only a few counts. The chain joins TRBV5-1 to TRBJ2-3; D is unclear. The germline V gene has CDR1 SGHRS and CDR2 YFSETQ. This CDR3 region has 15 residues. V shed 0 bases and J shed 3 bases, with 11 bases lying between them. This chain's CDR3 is CASSLGLVLTDTQYF. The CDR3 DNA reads TGCGCCAGCAGCTTGGGGCTGGTACTGACAGATACGCAGTATTTT.